A few counts support the clone carrying this T cell receptor (beta chain). CDR3 size: 13 residues. CDR1 is SGHTA and CDR2 is FQGNSA in the germline V gene. With 1 base removed from V and 8 bases from J, the gap between germline ends came to 11 bases. These data originate in a study of blood T cell repertoires in COVID-19. The overall study: Sample material is recorded as cDNA or gDNA derived from T cells, B-cell-depleted T cells, or PBMCs.

Libraries were prepared by immunoSEQ multiplex PCR; TCRdb keeps only in-frame clonotypes and omits some of them. The sample has under 130,000 clones; roughly 85% are singletons. This clonotype originated in a man aged 50-60 years in a cohort sampled during active COVID-19. The sample consisted of peripheral blood. This chain joins TRBV7-2 and TRBJ1-2; D not resolved. As DNA, the CDR3 is TGTGCCAGCAGCTTAGGAGGGAAGCGGGGCTACACCTTC. This gives the protein CASSLGGKRGYTF.